This T cell receptor beta chain derives from a study of cytomegalovirus exposure and HLA in healthy donors. Overall study results and limits: A few chains tied to CMV proved CMV antigen-specific in vitro.

Among the 110 or so subjects of the validation cohort, separate from the roughly 670-subject first cohort, were the donors. This table comes from immunoSEQ multiplex PCR, and its TCRdb copy is limited to in-frame clones, with some not included. The table lists over 150,000 clones, more than 70% of them singletons. Worth noting for this clone: Antigen specificity is unknown.

CDR1 and CDR2 from the germline V gene are SEHNR and FQNEAQ (reference sequence). Trimming removed 5 bases from V and 2 bases from J, with 13 bases in between. The CDR3 sequence is 15 residues long. The sequencing input was PBMCs. The chain combines TRBV7-9 with TRBJ1-5; no reliable D call. The sequence was obtained from a human donor in good health. The CDR3, as DNA: TGTGCCAGCAGCGAGACGGGGATCGGCAATCAGCCCCAGCATTTT. Translated, it gives CASSETGIGNQPQHF.